The clone carrying this T cell receptor beta chain was recorded many times. V was clipped by 0 bases and J by 5 bases, with 9 bases between them. Germline V gene lookup returns CDR1 SGHRS and CDR2 YFSETQ. This CDR3 spans 14 amino acids. As handled by the study authors: Estimation of nucleated cell counts relied on the amplification of reference gene primers. Assay used: immunoSEQ multiplex PCR; TCRdb lists only in-frame clones, some missing. V, J and clone size reflect that table, while D and trimming were determined from the DNA. The sample includes about 210,000 clones, roughly 82% of them seen just once. The sample belongs to a study of blood T cell repertoires in COVID-19. Overall study context: Some COVID-19 samples were acute and others convalescent; all came from the United States, Italy and Spain. The analysed material was cDNA or gDNA that came from T cells, B-cell-depleted T cells, or PBMCs.

Followed over time, Seattle patients had been enrolled while infection was active. The sample comprised peripheral blood. The chain couples TRBV5-1 to TRBJ2-1, with a weak D call TRBD1 (5 bases). This receptor was taken from an older woman with COVID-19, enrolled during active disease. CDR3 nucleotides: TGCGCCAGCAGCTTGGCAGGGTTCCACAATGAGCAGTTCTTC. The encoded protein is CASSLAGFHNEQFF.